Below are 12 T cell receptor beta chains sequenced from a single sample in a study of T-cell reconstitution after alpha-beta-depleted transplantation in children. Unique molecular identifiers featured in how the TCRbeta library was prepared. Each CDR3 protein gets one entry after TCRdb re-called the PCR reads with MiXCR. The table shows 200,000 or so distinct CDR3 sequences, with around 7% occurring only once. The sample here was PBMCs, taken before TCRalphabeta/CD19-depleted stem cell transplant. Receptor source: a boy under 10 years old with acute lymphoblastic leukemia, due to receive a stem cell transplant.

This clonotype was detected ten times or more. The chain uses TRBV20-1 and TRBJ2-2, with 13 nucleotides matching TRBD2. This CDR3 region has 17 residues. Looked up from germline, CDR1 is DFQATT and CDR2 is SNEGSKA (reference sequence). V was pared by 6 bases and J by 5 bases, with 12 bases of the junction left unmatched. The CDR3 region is CSAPGLAGDEITGELFF. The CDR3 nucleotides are TGCAGTGCACCTGGACTAGCGGGAGACGAAATTACCGGGGAGCTGTTTTTT.

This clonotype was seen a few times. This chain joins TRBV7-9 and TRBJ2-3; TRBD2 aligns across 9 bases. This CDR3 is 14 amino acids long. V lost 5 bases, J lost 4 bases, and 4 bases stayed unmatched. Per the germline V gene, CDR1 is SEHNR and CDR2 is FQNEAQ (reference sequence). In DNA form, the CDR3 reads TGTGCCAGCAGCGAGGGACTAGCAGCAGATACGCAGTATTTT. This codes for CASSEGLAADTQYF.

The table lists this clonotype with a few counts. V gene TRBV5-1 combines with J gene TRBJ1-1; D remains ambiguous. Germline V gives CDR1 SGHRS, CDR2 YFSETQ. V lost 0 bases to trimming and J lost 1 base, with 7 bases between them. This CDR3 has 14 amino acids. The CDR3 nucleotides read TGCGCCAGCAGCTTGGTAACCGAGAACACTGAAGCTTTCTTT. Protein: CASSLVTENTEAFF.

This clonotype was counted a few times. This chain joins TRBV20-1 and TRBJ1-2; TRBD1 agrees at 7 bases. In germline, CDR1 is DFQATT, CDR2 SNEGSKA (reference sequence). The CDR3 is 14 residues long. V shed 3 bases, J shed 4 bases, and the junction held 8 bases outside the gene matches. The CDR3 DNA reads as TGCAGTGCTAGTACAGGGGACTCAGTCTATGGCTACACCTTC. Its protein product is CSASTGDSVYGYTF.

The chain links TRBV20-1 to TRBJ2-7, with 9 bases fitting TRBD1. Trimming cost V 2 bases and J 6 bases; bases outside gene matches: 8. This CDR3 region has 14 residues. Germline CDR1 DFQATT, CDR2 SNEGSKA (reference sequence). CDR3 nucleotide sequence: TGCAGTGCTAGAAAATGGGACAGGGCGGCCGAGCAGTACTTC. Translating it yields CSARKWDRAAEQYF.

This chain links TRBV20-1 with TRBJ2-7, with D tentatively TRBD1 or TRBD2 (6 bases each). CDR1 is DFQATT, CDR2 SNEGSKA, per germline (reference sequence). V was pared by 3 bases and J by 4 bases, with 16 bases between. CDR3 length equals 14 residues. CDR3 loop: CSARVSGGGYEQYF. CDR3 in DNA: TGCAGTGCTAGGGTGTCCGGGGGCGGGTACGAGCAGTACTTC.

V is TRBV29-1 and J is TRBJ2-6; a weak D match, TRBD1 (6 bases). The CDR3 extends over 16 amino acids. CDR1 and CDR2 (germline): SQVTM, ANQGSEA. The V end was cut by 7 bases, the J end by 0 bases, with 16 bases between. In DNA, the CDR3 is TGCAGCGCGCAGGGGTCGTCGAGCTCTGGGGCCAACGTCCTGACTTTC. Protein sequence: CSAQGSSSSGANVLTF.

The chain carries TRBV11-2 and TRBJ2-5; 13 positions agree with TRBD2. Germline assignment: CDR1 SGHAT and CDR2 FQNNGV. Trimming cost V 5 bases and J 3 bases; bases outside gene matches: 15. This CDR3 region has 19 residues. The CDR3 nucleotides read TGTGCCAGCAGCCCCATTATATTACGGACTAGCGGGAGAGAAGAGACCCAGTACTTC. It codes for CASSPIILRTSGREETQYF.

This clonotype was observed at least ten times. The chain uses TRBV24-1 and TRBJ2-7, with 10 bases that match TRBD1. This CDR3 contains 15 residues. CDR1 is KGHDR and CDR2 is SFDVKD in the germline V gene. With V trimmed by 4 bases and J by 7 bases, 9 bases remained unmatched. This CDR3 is CATSDSGQGTWEQYF. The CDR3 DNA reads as TGTGCCACCAGTGACTCGGGACAGGGGACATGGGAGCAGTACTTC.

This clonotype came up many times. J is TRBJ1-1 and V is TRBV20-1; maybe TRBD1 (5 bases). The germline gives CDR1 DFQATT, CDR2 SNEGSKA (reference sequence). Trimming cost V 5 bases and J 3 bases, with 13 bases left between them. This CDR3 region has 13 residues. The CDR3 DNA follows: TGCAGTGCTCCGTATATAGGGGACACTGAAGCTTTCTTT. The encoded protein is CSAPYIGDTEAFF.

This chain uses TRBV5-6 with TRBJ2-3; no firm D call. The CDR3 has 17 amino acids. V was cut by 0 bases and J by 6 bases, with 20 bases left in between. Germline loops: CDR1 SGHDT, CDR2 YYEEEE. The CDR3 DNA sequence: TGTGCCAGCAGCTTGGGAATCGAGACGCTCCCGGCGGATACGCAGTATTTT. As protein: CASSLGIETLPADTQYF.

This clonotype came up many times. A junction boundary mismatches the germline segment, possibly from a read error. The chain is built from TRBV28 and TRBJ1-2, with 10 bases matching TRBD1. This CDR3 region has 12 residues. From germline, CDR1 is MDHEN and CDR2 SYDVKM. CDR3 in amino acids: CASSRGQGPTYF. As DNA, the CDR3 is TGTGCCAGCAGTCGGGGACAGGGGCCCACGTACTTC.